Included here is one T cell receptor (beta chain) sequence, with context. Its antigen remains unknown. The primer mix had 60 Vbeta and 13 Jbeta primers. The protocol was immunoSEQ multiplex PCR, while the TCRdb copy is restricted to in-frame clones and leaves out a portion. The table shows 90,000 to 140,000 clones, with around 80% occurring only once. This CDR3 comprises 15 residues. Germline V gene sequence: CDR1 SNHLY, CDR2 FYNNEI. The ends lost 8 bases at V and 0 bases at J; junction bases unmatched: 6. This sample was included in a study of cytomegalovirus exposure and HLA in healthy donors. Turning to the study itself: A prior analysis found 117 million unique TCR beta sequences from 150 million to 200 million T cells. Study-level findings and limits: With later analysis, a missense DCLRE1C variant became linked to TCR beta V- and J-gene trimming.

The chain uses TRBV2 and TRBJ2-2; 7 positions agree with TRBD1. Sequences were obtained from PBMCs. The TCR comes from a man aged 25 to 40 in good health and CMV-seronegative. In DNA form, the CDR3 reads TGTGCCAGCCTAAGGACAGGAGCGAACACCGGGGAGCTGTTTTTT. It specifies CASLRTGANTGELFF.